Detailed here is one TCR beta chain. The authors ran the immunoSEQ assay, v3.0, at survey level. Using immunoSEQ multiplex PCR, the repertoire was profiled, and TCRdb retains in-frame clones only, with some absent. The data contain roughly 34,000 clones, approximately 85% of them singletons. CDR1 MGHRA and CDR2 YSYEKL come from the germline V gene. CDR3 size: 16 residues. The germline V and J ends were trimmed by 2 bases and 7 bases, with 17 bases remaining between them. This sample was taken from a study of long-term antiretroviral therapy in people with HIV. For the study at large: Sampling started about a decade before the 2015 immediate-ART recommendation.

PBMC samples from each donor numbered at least one pre-ART and at least two post-ART. Each participant with HIV received care in the United States. DNA was extracted from around 1-10 million thawed cryopreserved PBMC. Sequencing was performed on unsorted PBMCs, taken roughly 2.8 years before starting antiretroviral therapy. The chain has TRBV4-1 and TRBJ2-2, with D perhaps matching TRBD2 (7 bases). The source of this sequence is a woman in her thirties with HIV. The CDR3 protein is CASSQQVGGAVGELFF. DNA of the CDR3: TGCGCCAGCAGCCAACAAGTAGGGGGGGCGGTCGGGGAGCTGTTTTTT.